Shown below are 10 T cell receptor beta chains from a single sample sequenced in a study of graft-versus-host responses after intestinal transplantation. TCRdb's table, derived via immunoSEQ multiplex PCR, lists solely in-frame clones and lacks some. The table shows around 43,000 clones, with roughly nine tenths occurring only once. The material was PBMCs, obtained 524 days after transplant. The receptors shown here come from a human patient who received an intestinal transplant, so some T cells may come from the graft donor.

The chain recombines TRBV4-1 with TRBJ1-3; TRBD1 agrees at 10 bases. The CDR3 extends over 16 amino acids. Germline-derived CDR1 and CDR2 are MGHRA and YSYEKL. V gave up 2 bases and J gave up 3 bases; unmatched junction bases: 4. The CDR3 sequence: CASSQRQGAGGNTIYF. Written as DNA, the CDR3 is TGCGCCAGCAGCCAACGACAGGGGGCAGGTGGAAACACCATATATTTT.

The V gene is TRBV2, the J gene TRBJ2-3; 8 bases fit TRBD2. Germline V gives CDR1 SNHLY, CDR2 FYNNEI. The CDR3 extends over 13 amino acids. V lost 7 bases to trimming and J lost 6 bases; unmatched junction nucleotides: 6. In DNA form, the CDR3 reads TGTGCCAGCACCCGGGAGGGCCATGATACGCAGTATTTT. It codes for CASTREGHDTQYF.

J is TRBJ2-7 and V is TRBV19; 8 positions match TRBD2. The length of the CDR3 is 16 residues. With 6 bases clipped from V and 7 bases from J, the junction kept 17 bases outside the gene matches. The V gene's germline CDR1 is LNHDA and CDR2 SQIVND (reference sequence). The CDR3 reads CASRRREGAAEGEQYF. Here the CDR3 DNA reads TGTGCCAGTAGACGACGGGAGGGAGCGGCGGAGGGGGAGCAGTACTTC.

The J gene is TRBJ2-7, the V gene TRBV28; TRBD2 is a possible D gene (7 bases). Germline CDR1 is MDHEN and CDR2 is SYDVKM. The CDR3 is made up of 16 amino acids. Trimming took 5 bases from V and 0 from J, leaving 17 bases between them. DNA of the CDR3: TGTGCCAGCAGTCGATGGGGGGGCCAGGACTCCTACGAGCAGTACTTC. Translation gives CASSRWGGQDSYEQYF.

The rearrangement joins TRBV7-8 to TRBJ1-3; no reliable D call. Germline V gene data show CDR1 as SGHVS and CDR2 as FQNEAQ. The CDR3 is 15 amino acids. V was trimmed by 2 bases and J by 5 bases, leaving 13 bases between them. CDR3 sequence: CASSLHAGYRNTIYF. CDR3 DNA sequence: TGTGCCAGCAGCTTACATGCGGGATACAGAAACACCATATATTTT.

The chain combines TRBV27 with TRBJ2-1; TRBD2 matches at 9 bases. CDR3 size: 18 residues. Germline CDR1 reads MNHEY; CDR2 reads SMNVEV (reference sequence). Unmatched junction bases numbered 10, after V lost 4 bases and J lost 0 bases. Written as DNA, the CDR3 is TGTGCCAGCAGTTCGACGGGCCGCGGGGGGGGCTCCTACAATGAGCAGTTCTTC. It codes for CASSSTGRGGGSYNEQFF.

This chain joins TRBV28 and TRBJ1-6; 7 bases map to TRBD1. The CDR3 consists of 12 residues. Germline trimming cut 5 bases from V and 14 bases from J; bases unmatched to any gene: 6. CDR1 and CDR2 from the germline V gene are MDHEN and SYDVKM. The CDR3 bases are TGTGCCAGCAGTCGAACAGGGGCCACCCTCCACTTT. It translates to CASSRTGATLHF.

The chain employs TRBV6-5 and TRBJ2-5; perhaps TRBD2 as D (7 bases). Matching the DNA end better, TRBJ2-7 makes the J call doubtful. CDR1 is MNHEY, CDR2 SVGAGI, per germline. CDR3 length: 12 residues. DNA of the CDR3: TGTGCCAGCCAGGGAGGGGGCTACGAGCAGTACTTC. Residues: CASQGGGYEQYF.

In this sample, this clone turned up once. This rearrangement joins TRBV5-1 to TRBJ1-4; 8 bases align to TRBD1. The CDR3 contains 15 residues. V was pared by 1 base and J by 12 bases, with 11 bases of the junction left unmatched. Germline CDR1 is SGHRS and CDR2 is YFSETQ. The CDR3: CASSLTGTGGGELFF. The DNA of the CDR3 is TGCGCCAGCAGCTTGACGGGGACAGGAGGGGGAGAACTGTTTTTT. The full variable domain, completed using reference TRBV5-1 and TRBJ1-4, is KAGVTQTPRYLIKTRGQQVTLSCSPISGHRSVSWYQQTPGQGLQFLFEYFSETQRNKGNFPGRFSGRQFSNSRSEMNVSTLELGDSALYLCASSLTGTGGGELFFGSGTQLSVL.

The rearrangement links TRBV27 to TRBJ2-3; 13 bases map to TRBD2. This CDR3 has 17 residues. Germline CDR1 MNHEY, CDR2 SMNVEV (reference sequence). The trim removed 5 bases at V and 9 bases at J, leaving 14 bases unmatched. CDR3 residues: CASSQSPGLAGSRTQYF. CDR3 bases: TGTGCCAGCAGTCAATCACCGGGACTAGCGGGGTCGAGGACGCAGTATTTT.